The 29 T cell receptor beta chains below come from one sample, sequenced in a study of blood T cells in healthy people across ages. The second PCR ran roughly 7 to 11 cycles with a sample-barcoded 5' primer and J-beta primers. MiXCR, applied by TCRdb to the 5' RACE reads, yields one record per CDR3 protein. The sample consists of 500,000 to 700,000 distinct CDR3 sequences, 25% to 30% of them appearing once. Source material: blood. These receptors all stem from an elderly woman in good health.

This clonotype was counted ten times or more. V and J are TRBV13 and TRBJ2-5; 8 bases line up with TRBD1. Losses at the gene ends were 5 bases for V and 4 bases for J; bases not matched to a gene: 12. The CDR3 extends over 16 amino acids. Germline V gene sequence: CDR1 PRHDT, CDR2 FYEKMQ (reference sequence). CDR3 nucleotide sequence: TGTGCCAGCAGCCCTACCTCTGGACAGGGACGAGAGACCCAGTACTTC. It yields the protein CASSPTSGQGRETQYF.

Regarding this clonotype: A read error may be the cause here, since a much bigger clone is one base away. The genes are TRBV15 and TRBJ2-7; no definite D call. V was cut by 8 bases and J by 0 bases, with 17 bases left in between. The CDR3 sequence is 15 residues long. Germline V gene sequence: CDR1 LNHNV, CDR2 YYDKDF (reference sequence). CDR3 region: CATGRRTVASYEQYF. CDR3 in DNA: TGTGCCACCGGCCGTCGGACCGTTGCCTCCTACGAGCAGTACTTC.

At least ten counts were recorded for this clonotype. J is TRBJ1-5 and V is TRBV29-1; D not resolved. CDR1 and CDR2 (germline): SQVTM, ANQGSEA. The CDR3 is 12 amino acids. Trimming shortened V by 7 bases and J by 2 bases, and 9 bases separated the two germline ends. In DNA form, the CDR3 reads TGCAGCGGAGGAAATGGCAATCAGCCCCAGCATTTT. As protein: CSGGNGNQPQHF.

This clonotype occurred once. Possible read error: a much larger clone is one base away. This chain connects TRBV7-8 to TRBJ1-6, with 7 bases fitting TRBD1. CDR1 and CDR2 (germline): SGHVS, FQNEAQ. The CDR3 is 19 amino acids. DNA of the CDR3: TGTGCCAGCAGCTTTATTCTAGGGGATAACAGGGGAGTGAATTCATCCCTCCACTTT. Residues: CASSFILGDNRGVNSSLHF.

The sample holds a few counts of this clonotype. V gene TRBV28 combines with J gene TRBJ1-1; 8 positions match TRBD1. The length of the CDR3 is 15 residues. The germline gives CDR1 MDHEN, CDR2 SYDVKM. J gave up 1 base and V 2 bases, and 3 bases lay outside the gene matches. The DNA for the CDR3 is TGTGCCAGCAGTTTAGGGGACAGGCGGAACACTGAAGCTTTCTTT. It codes for CASSLGDRRNTEAFF.

This clonotype was seen repeatedly, ten times or more. V gene TRBV6-6 combines with J gene TRBJ2-1; TRBD2 agrees at 12 bases. This CDR3 comprises 17 residues. Looked up from germline, CDR1 is MNHNY and CDR2 is SVGAGI (reference sequence). The V segment lost 6 bases and the J segment 1 base; nucleotides outside the gene matches: 7. CDR3 coding DNA: TGTGCCAGCAGACCTAGCGGGGGGGCCGGGTCCTACAATGAGCAGTTCTTC. Its protein is CASRPSGGAGSYNEQFF.

At least ten counts were recorded for this clonotype. The chain recombines TRBV5-7 with TRBJ2-1, with unresolved D. TRBV5-7 carries the ORF label, with uncertain function. This CDR3 spans 15 amino acids. V was trimmed by 1 base and J by 1 base, leaving 9 bases between them. The CDR3 reads CASSLTPGSYNEQFF. CDR3 nucleotides: TGTGCCAGCAGCTTGACCCCAGGTTCCTACAATGAGCAGTTCTTC.

This clonotype was counted many times. No DNA is shown, since the ends of the CDR3 on it are uncertain; the CDR3 is the one TCRdb lists. The chain joins TRBV21-1 to TRBJ2-1; TRBD1 is the table's D call, not checked against the DNA. TRBV21-1 is listed as a pseudogene. Both ends counted, the CDR3 spans 22 residues. The CDR3 spells CAPKNDTKGQGVGGGADNEQFF.

This clonotype was observed many times. DNA for the CDR3: TGTGCCAGCAGTTCGTCCGGGACAGGGTTCGGCTACACCTTC. Protein product: CASSSSGTGFGYTF. The chain recombines TRBV12-3 or TRBV12-4 with TRBJ1-2, with 9 bases lining up with TRBD1. Trimming at V came to 4 bases and at J to 8 bases, leaving 8 bases not matched to a gene. The CDR3 runs 14 residues.

This clonotype was seen just once. A single base separates this from a much larger clone, so it may be a read error. This chain joins TRBV30 and TRBJ1-5; 10 bases are a match to TRBD1. The CDR3 runs 12 residues. In germline, CDR1 is GTSNPN, CDR2 SVGIG (reference sequence). DNA for the CDR3: TGTGTCTGGGGGACAGGGGATCAGCCCCAGCATTTT. Protein: CVWGTGDQPQHF. The whole variable domain, filled in from reference TRBV30 and TRBJ1-5, reads SQTIHQWPATLVQPVGSPLSLECTVEGTSNPNLYWYRQAAGRGLQLLFYSVGIGQISSEVPQNLSASRPQDRQFILSSKKLLLSDSGFYLCVWGTGDQPQHFGDGTRLSIL.

V gene TRBV30 combines with J gene TRBJ2-4; D may be TRBD2 (7 bases). The better agreement between TRBJ2-7 and the DNA end casts doubt on the J call. The CDR3 spans 15 residues. Per the germline V gene, CDR1 is GTSNPN and CDR2 is SVGIG (reference sequence). The chain's CDR3 is CAWSAGGRRAGEQYF. As DNA, the CDR3 is TGTGCCTGGAGCGCCGGGGGGCGAAGGGCGGGCGAGCAGTACTTC.

This clonotype showed up many times. The chain has TRBV9 and TRBJ2-3, with a tentative D call TRBD2 (5 bases). V lost 0 bases, J lost 2 bases, and 7 bases lay in between. The CDR3 extends over 14 amino acids. CDR1 SGDLS and CDR2 YYNGEE come from the germline V gene. The CDR3 loop is CASSVDGLTDTQYF. CDR3 nucleotides: TGTGCCAGCAGCGTAGACGGACTCACAGATACGCAGTATTTT.

This clonotype was seen many times. V gene TRBV6-1 combines with J gene TRBJ2-1, with TRBD1 identical over 8 bases. Germline V CDR1 and CDR2: MNHNS, SASEGT. The CDR3 is 13 residues long. Trimming took 8 bases from V and 10 from J; bases not matched to a gene: 10. The CDR3 sequence: CASGRQGSVEQFF. CDR3 nucleotide sequence: TGTGCCAGCGGGCGACAGGGGTCGGTGGAGCAGTTCTTC.

On this clonotype: It is likely a read error, because the conserved phenylalanine at the end of the CDR3 is missing. The V and J genes are TRBV6-2 or TRBV6-3 and TRBJ2-5, with 9 nucleotides matching TRBD1. Near its end, the DNA agrees better with TRBJ2-7, so the J call may be wrong. Germline-derived CDR1 and CDR2 are MNHEY and SVGEGT. This CDR3 has 14 amino acids. CDR3 bases: TGTGCCAGCAGTTCCGGGACAGGGCCCTACGAGCAGTACATC. It codes for CASSSGTGPYEQYI.

As concerns this clonotype: With a much larger clone just one base away, this may be a read error. V and J are TRBV5-1 and TRBJ2-4; 8 nucleotides agree with TRBD1. The end of the DNA fits TRBJ2-7 better, so the J call may be wrong. The CDR3 covers 14 residues. Germline values: CDR1 SGHRS, CDR2 YFSETQ. CDR3 nucleotides: TGCGCCAGCAGCCGATCAGGGGGCGGCAACGAGCAGTACTTC. It encodes CASSRSGGGNEQYF.

A single count supports this clonotype. This rearrangement joins TRBV7-3 to TRBJ1-3, with 7 bases that match TRBD1. The CDR3 covers 17 residues. With 5 bases clipped from V and 4 bases from J, the junction kept 14 bases outside the gene matches. The germline V gene has CDR1 SGHTA and CDR2 FQGTGA. The DNA for the CDR3 is TGTGCCAGCAGCCCCTCCGGGACAGCAATTGGAGGAAACACCATATATTTT. This codes for CASSPSGTAIGGNTIYF.

Details on this clonotype: Its ends do not fully match the called genes, so a read error is possible. The gene calls are TRBV6-2 or TRBV6-3 and TRBJ1-1, with no clear D. The CDR3 is made up of 14 amino acids. Per the germline V gene, CDR1 is MNHEY and CDR2 is SVGEGT. The CDR3 here is CTSTLLGSSTEAFF. DNA for the CDR3: TGTACCAGCACACTGTTGGGGTCGAGTACTGAAGCTTTCTTT.

About this clonotype itself: A much larger clone differs by one base, so this may be a read error. In this CDR3 the conserved last residue, phenylalanine or tryptophan, is missing, so a read error is likely. The chain couples TRBV5-6 to TRBJ1-2; a possible D gene is TRBD1 (5 bases). CDR3 length: 14 amino acids. Per the germline V gene, CDR1 is SGHDT and CDR2 is YYEEEE. Trimming removed 2 bases from V and 4 bases from J, with 12 bases in between. As DNA, the CDR3 is TGTGCCAGCAGCTTACGGGGGTCACCCTATGGCTACACCGTC. This gives the protein CASSLRGSPYGYTV.

This clonotype was seen a handful of times. This sequence joins TRBV6-5 and TRBJ1-2; D gene unclear. The length of the CDR3 is 14 residues. CDR1 is MNHEY, CDR2 SVGAGI, per germline. V was trimmed by 4 bases and J by 4 bases, leaving 13 bases between them. The DNA of the CDR3 is TGTGCCAGCAGTTTCAGCTATGTGGGCTATGGCTACACCTTC. Encoded protein: CASSFSYVGYGYTF.

This clonotype appeared many times. The chain's CDR3 is CASSRSGRESSSGANVLTF. CDR3 in DNA: TGTGCCAGCAGCCGCTCGGGACGGGAAAGCTCCTCTGGGGCCAACGTCCTGACTTTC. This chain links TRBV6-2 or TRBV6-3 with TRBJ2-6; D could derive from TRBD1 or TRBD2 (5 bases each). The CDR3 runs to 19 residues. V was cut by 6 bases and J by 0 bases, with 21 bases left in between. Germline CDR1 and CDR2: MNHEY and SVGEGT.

The chain recombines TRBV7-2 with TRBJ2-2; D unclear. Germline-derived CDR1 and CDR2 are SGHTA and FQGNSA. Trimming took off 4 bases at V and 4 bases at J, with 16 bases between the two ends. The CDR3 is 16 residues long. CDR3 sequence (DNA): TGTGCCAGCAGCTCCTCTCGTGCCCTAGGCACCGGGGAGCTGTTTTTT. Amino acid sequence: CASSSSRALGTGELFF.

This clonotype was picked up many times. The chain uses TRBV5-1 and TRBJ1-2; TRBD1 aligns across 7 bases. Trimming at V came to 0 bases and at J to 4 bases, leaving 12 bases not matched to a gene. There are 17 residues in the CDR3. Germline-derived CDR1 and CDR2 are SGHRS and YFSETQ. The DNA for the CDR3 is TGCGCCAGCAGCTTGGCCGGAGCGGGACAGAGAATCTATGGCTACACCTTC. Its protein is CASSLAGAGQRIYGYTF.

This clonotype was counted at least ten times. The V gene is TRBV6-6, the J gene TRBJ2-3, with TRBD1 as a possible D gene (6 bases). CDR1 is MNHNY and CDR2 is SVGAGI in the germline V gene (reference sequence). Trimming removed 1 base from V and 3 bases from J, with 11 bases in between. CDR3 length: 15 amino acids. The CDR3 spells CASSYWQGLTDTQYF. CDR3 in DNA: TGTGCCAGCAGTTACTGGCAGGGGTTAACAGATACGCAGTATTTT.

This clonotype was recorded many times. CDR3 region: CASSPGGLKETQYF. CDR3 sequence (DNA): TGTGCCAGCAGCCCCGGCGGGCTTAAAGAGACCCAGTACTTC. The chain recombines TRBV9 with TRBJ2-5; possible D gene TRBD2, 5 bases. Germline V gives CDR1 SGDLS, CDR2 YYNGEE. This CDR3 is built from 14 residues. V was trimmed by 4 bases and J by 3 bases, leaving 13 bases between them.

This clonotype was observed a single time. A much bigger clone sits one base away, suggesting this may be a read error. The gene calls are TRBV6-6 and TRBJ2-5; TRBD2 might be the D (5 bases). The CDR3 contains 13 residues. V was cut by 8 bases and J by 3 bases, with 13 bases left in between. Germline CDR1 reads MNHNY; CDR2 reads SVGAGI (reference sequence). CDR3 amino acids: CASQQAVEETQYF. The CDR3 DNA sequence: TGTGCCAGCCAACAAGCGGTAGAAGAGACCCAGTACTTC.

This clonotype showed up just a few times. V gene TRBV29-1 combines with J gene TRBJ2-3; D possibly matches TRBD1 or TRBD2 (5 bases each). CDR1 is SQVTM, CDR2 ANQGSEA, per germline. CDR3 length equals 11 residues. V dropped 4 bases and J dropped 4 bases, with 6 bases sitting between them. The CDR3, as DNA: TGCAGCGTTGGAGGGGCAGATACGCAGTATTTT. Translated: CSVGGADTQYF.

With respect to this clonotype: This may be a read error: a much more frequent sequence differs by one nucleotide. The V call is TRBV7-2, the J call TRBJ2-5; D may be TRBD2 (5 bases). Germline CDR1 and CDR2: SGHTA and FQGNSA. This CDR3 contains 12 residues. V shed 9 bases and J shed 13 bases, with 21 bases lying between them. The DNA for the CDR3 is TGTGCCAGTCGGGGTGCTACCTACGAGCGGTACTTC. It specifies CASRGATYERYF.

The table lists this clonotype with many counts. V and J are TRBV28 and TRBJ1-2, with D tentatively TRBD1 (6 bases). Per germline, CDR1 MDHEN and CDR2 SYDVKM. This CDR3 is 13 amino acids long. V was clipped by 8 bases and J by 2 bases, with 12 bases between them. CDR3 loop: CASSEGGNYGYTF. The CDR3 DNA reads TGTGCCAGCTCCGAGGGGGGGAACTATGGCTACACCTTC.

This clonotype was recorded at least ten times. This chain uses TRBV27 with TRBJ2-7; tentatively, D is TRBD1 (6 bases). Germline CDR1 MNHEY, CDR2 SMNVEV (reference sequence). The CDR3 runs 13 residues. Trimming shortened V by 7 bases and J by 7 bases, and 17 bases separated the two germline ends. CDR3 sequence: CASKRDTAGEQYF. The DNA of the CDR3 is TGTGCCAGCAAAAGGGACACCGCCGGGGAGCAGTACTTC.